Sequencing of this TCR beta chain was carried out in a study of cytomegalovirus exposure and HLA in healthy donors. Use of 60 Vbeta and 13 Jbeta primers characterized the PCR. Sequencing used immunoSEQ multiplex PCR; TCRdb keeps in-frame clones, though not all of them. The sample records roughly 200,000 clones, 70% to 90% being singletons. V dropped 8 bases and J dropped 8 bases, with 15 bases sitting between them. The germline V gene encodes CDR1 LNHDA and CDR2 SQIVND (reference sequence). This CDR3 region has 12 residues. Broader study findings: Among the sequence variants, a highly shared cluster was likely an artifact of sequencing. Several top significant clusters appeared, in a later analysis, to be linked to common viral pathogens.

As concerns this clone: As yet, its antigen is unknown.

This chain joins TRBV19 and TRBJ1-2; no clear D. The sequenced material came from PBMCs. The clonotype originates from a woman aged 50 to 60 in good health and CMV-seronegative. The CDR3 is CASRSALQGYTF. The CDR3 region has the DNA TGTGCCAGTCGGTCAGCCCTACAGGGCTACACCTTC.